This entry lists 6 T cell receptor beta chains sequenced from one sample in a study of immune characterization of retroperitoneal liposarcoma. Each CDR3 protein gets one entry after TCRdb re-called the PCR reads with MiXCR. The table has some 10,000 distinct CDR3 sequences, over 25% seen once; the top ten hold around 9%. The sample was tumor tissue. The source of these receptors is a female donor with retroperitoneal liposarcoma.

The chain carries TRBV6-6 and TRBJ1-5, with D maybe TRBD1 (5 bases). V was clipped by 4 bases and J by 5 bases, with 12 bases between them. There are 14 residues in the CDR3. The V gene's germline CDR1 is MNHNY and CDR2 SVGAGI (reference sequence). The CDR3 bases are TGTGCCAGCAGTTCCGTCCGGGGGTATCAGCCCCAGCATTTT. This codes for CASSSVRGYQPQHF.

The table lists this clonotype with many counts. CDR3 coding DNA: TGTGCCAGCAGCTTAGTTAATAGCGCGGGATACTACGAGCAGTACTTC. It is translated as CASSLVNSAGYYEQYF. V and J are TRBV7-6 and TRBJ2-5; D is possibly TRBD2 (6 bases). The J call may not be correct, given that the DNA end is closer to TRBJ2-7. CDR1 and CDR2 from the germline V gene are SGHVS and FNYEAQ. CDR3 length: 16 amino acids.

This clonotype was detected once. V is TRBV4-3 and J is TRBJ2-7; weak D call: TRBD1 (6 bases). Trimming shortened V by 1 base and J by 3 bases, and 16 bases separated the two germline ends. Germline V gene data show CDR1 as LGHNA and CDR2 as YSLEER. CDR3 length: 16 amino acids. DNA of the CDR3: TGCGCCAGCAGCCAAGGGATCAGAAACAGGGTCTACGAGCAGTACTTC. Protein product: CASSQGIRNRVYEQYF.

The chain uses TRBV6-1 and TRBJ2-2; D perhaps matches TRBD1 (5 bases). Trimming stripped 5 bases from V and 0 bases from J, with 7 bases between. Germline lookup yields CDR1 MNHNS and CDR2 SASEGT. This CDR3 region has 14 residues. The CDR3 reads CASSRQPNTGELFF. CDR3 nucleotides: TGTGCCAGCAGTAGACAGCCGAACACCGGGGAGCTGTTTTTT.

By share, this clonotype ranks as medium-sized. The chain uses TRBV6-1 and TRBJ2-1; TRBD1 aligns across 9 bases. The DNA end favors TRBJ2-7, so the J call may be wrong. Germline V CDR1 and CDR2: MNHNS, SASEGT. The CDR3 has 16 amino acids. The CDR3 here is CASSRKTGTGIHEQYF. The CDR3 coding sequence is TGTGCCAGCAGCCGGAAAACCGGGACAGGGATCCACGAGCAGTACTTC.

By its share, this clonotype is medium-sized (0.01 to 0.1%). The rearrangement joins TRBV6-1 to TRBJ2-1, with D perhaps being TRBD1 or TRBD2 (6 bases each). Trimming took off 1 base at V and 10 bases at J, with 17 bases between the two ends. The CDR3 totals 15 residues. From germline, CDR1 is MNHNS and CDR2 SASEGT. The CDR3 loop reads CASSEGGDTTYEQFF. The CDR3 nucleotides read TGTGCCAGCAGTGAAGGGGGGGACACCACCTACGAGCAGTTCTTC.